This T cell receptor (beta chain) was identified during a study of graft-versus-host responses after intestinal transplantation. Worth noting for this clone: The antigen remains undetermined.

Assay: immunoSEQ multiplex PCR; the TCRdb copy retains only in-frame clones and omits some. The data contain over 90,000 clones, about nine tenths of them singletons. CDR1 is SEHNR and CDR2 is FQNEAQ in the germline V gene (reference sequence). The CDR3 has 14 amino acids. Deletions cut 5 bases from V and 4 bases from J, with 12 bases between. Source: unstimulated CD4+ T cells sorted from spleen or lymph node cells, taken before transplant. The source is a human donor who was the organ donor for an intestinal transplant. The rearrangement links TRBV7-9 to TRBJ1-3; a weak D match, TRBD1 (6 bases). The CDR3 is CASSQGYSGNTIYF. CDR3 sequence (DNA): TGTGCCAGCAGCCAGGGGTATTCCGGAAACACCATATATTTT.